Presented here are 3 T cell receptor beta chains from one specimen sequenced in a study of T-cell memory formation after mild COVID-19. Using its own MiXCR run on the 5' RACE reads, TCRdb lists one record per CDR3 protein. The table lists 450,000 to 650,000 distinct CDR3 sequences, approximately 21% of them singletons, with roughly 8.3% in the top ten. The material sequenced was PBMCs or a T cell subset sorted from them (not recorded which). These receptors were taken from an adult woman who had mild COVID-19 (a few samples of this study predate the infection). Cell type and time point are not known.

This clonotype was detected only once. The CDR3 region is CSVEGGQNTEAFF. CDR3 DNA sequence: TGCAGCGTTGAAGGAGGGCAGAACACTGAAGCTTTCTTT. The rearrangement joins TRBV29-1 to TRBJ1-1; no firm D call. Germline values: CDR1 SQVTM, CDR2 ANQGSEA. The V and J ends lost 1 base and 1 base respectively, with 7 bases between them. The CDR3 is made up of 13 amino acids.

V is TRBV3-1 and J is TRBJ1-2, with D perhaps TRBD1 (6 bases). The CDR3 contains 13 residues. The V end lost 2 bases, the J end lost 6 bases, and 10 bases lay between the germline ends. Germline V lookup: CDR1 LGHDT, CDR2 YNNKEL (reference sequence). The CDR3, as DNA: TGTGCCAGCAGCCAACCCCACAGGGATGGCTACACCTTC. Its translation is CASSQPHRDGYTF.

This clonotype has more than one count but fewer than ten. The chain recombines TRBV7-9 with TRBJ1-5, with 8 bases fitting TRBD1. Looked up from germline, CDR1 is SEHNR and CDR2 is FQNEAQ (reference sequence). The CDR3 extends over 15 amino acids. After removal of 5 bases from V and 4 bases from J, the junction contained 7 bases not matched to a gene. CDR3 region: CASSPGDRGNQPQHF. In nucleotides, the CDR3 is TGTGCCAGCAGCCCAGGTGACAGGGGAAATCAGCCCCAGCATTTT. The variable domain in full, completed from reference TRBV7-9 and TRBJ1-5, reads DTGVSQNPRHKITKRGQNVTFRCDPISEHNRLYWYRQTLGQGPEFLTYFQNEAQLEKSRLLSDRFSAERPKGSFSTLEIQRTEQGDSAMYLCASSPGDRGNQPQHFGDGTRLSIL.